A selection of T cell receptor beta chains follows, all from one sample in a study of CD8+CD57+ T cells in acquired aplastic anemia. Each CDR3 protein gets one entry after TCRdb re-called the reads with MiXCR. The table lists roughly 80,000 distinct CDR3 sequences, 55% to 75% of them singletons, with more than 80% in the top ten. The sample consisted of sorted CD4+, CD8+, or CD8+CD57+ T cells (not recorded which) from PBMCs. The receptors originated from a human donor with aplastic anemia. CDR3s include the opening cysteine and the closing phenylalanine or tryptophan. The D gene is left open where the match is weak. Only some rows state a clone size, as once, few, many or a class for expanded clones.

TRBV29-1,TRBJ1-6,-,-,TGCAGCGTCCCGGGACGGAATTCACCCCTCCACTTT,CSVPGRNSPLHF
TRBV7-8,TRBJ2-7,few,-,TGTGCCAGCAGCCCTTTGACGGGTTCCTACGAGCAGTACTTC,CASSPLTGSYEQYF
TRBV20-1,TRBJ1-2,-,TRBD1,TGCAGTGCTACAACAGGGGGCAATGGCTACACCTTC,CSATTGGNGYTF
TRBV7-6,TRBJ2-3,few,-,TGTGCCAGCAGCCTACGACGGCCTAGCACAGATACGCAGTATTTT,CASSLRRPSTDTQYF
TRBV4-1,TRBJ1-1,-,-,TGCGCCAGCAGCTCGGACGGCGAAGCTTTCTTT,CASSSDGEAFF
TRBV7-9,TRBJ2-2,many,TRBD2,TGTGCCAGCAATAAGGGACTAGCGGGCACCGGGGAGCTGTTTTTT,CASNKGLAGTGELFF
TRBV11-1,TRBJ1-5,-,-,TGTGCCAGCAGCCCGGCGGGGGAGGGCTATAGCAATCAGCCCCAGCATTTT,CASSPAGEGYSNQPQHF
TRBV25-1,TRBJ1-3,-,TRBD1,TGTGCCAGCAGTCCCCGTGGGACAGGGAAGTTGGGAAACACCATATATTTT,CASSPRGTGKLGNTIYF
TRBV7-7,TRBJ2-6,-,-,TGTGCCAGCACAGGGTCTGGGGCCAACGTCCTGACTTTC,CASTGSGANVLTF
TRBV5-1,TRBJ2-6,once,TRBD2,TGCGCCAGCCGACGCGGGGGGTCAAACTCTGGGGCCAACGTCCTGACTTTC,CASRRGGSNSGANVLTF
TRBV19,TRBJ2-7,-,-,TGTGCCAGTCATATAGCTACTAGCTCCTACGAGCAGTACTTC,CASHIATSSYEQYF
TRBV20-1,TRBJ2-5,-,TRBD2,TGCAGTGCTAGGAAATTAGCGGGATGGCTGGAGACCCAGTACTTC,CSARKLAGWLETQYF
TRBV2,TRBJ2-4,-,TRBD2,TGTGCCAGCACCGGGACTAGCGGGGGGAGTCAGTACTTC,CASTGTSGGSQYF
TRBV10-1,TRBJ2-3,few,-,TGCGCCAGCACCTTCGGAGGAGGGGATACGCAGTATTTT,CASTFGGGDTQYF
TRBV15,TRBJ2-7,-,TRBD1,TGTGCCACCAGCGGTCCCGGGACAGGGGGTATCGAGCAGTACTTC,CATSGPGTGGIEQYF
TRBV2,TRBJ1-3,-,-,TGTGCCAGCAGTGCGGGGACTGGGGGAAACACCATATATTTT,CASSAGTGGNTIYF
TRBV24-1,TRBJ2-7,-,TRBD2,TGTGTCACCAGTGATTCTTCCAGGGACTACAGAGAGCAGTACTTC,CVTSDSSRDYREQYF
TRBV11-3,TRBJ2-3,-,TRBD2,TGTGCCAGCAGCCCCGGGGGGTTGGCAGATACGCAGTATTTT,CASSPGGLADTQYF
TRBV7-2,TRBJ1-5,-,-,TGTGCCAGCAGCTTGGGACTAAATCAGCCCCAGCATTTT,CASSLGLNQPQHF
TRBV2,TRBJ1-6,-,-,TGTGCCAGCAGTATCGGGTCGTCCTATAATTCACCCCTCCACTTT,CASSIGSSYNSPLHF
TRBV2,TRBJ2-5,-,TRBD2,TGTGCCAGCAGTAGCCTCCGGGAGGGGACCCAGTACTTC,CASSSLREGTQYF
TRBV15,TRBJ1-1,-,-,TGTGCCACCAGCAGAGATCAAGGTCTCGGCACTGAAGCTTTCTTT,CATSRDQGLGTEAFF
TRBV5-1,TRBJ2-4,few,-,TGCGCCAGCAGCTTGAGAGGTGACATTCAGTACTTC,CASSLRGDIQYF
TRBV7-6,TRBJ2-7,few,-,TGTGCCAGCAGCTTAGCCGGGGTTACCGAGCAGTACTTC,CASSLAGVTEQYF
TRBV2,TRBJ2-5,-,-,TGTGCCAGCACCAGCGGTACCCAGTACTTC,CASTSGTQYF
TRBV19,TRBJ2-4,once,TRBD2,TGTGCCAGTATGGATGGTCGGGGGGGGACAAACATTCAGTACTTC,CASMDGRGGTNIQYF
TRBV7-2,TRBJ1-1,-,-,TGTGCCAGCAGTTCCAGGGCGGACACTGAAGCTTTCTTT,CASSSRADTEAFF
TRBV7-9,TRBJ1-1,-,-,TGTGCCAGCAGCTTGGCCGCCAAAATCGCTGAAGCTTTCTTT,CASSLAAKIAEAFF
TRBV15,TRBJ2-5,-,-,TGTGCCACCAGCACAGGACTGCAAGAGACCCAGTACTTC,CATSTGLQETQYF
TRBV15,TRBJ2-5,-,-,TGTGCCACCAGCAGAGATTCGCGGACGGAAGAGACCCAGTACTTC,CATSRDSRTEETQYF
TRBV7-6,TRBJ2-7,once,-,TGTGCCAGCAGCCTGGGGTCCGCCTACGAGCAGTACTTC,CASSLGSAYEQYF
TRBV6-1,TRBJ1-4,-,-,TGTGCCAGCAGTGATACAGCCGGAAAACTGTTTTTT,CASSDTAGKLFF
TRBV25-1,TRBJ1-2,-,-,TGTGCCAGCAGTGACACCGGGAACTCTAACTATGGCTACACCTTC,CASSDTGNSNYGYTF
TRBV29-1,TRBJ1-4,few,-,TGCAGCGTTGACGGGGAAGGTGAAAAACTGTTTTTT,CSVDGEGEKLFF
TRBV27,TRBJ2-3,-,TRBD2,TGTGCCAGCAGTCTACCAGGACTAGTAGTTAGCACAGATACGCAGTATTTT,CASSLPGLVVSTDTQYF
TRBV19,TRBJ1-2,once,TRBD1,TGTGCCAGTAGTATAGCGACAGGGACGGACTATGGCTACACCTTC,CASSIATGTDYGYTF
TRBV15,TRBJ2-7,-,-,TGTGCCACCAGACCCCCGGACAGACCTTCCTACGAGCAGTACTTC,CATRPPDRPSYEQYF
TRBV29-1,TRBJ2-1,-,-,TGCAGCGTCGAGCCCTTTACAGGGCGTCAGTTCAATGAGCAGTTCTTC,CSVEPFTGRQFNEQFF
TRBV12-3/TRBV12-4,TRBJ2-7,-,-,TGTGCCAGCAGTTGGGACCCCTACGAGCAGTACTTC,CASSWDPYEQYF
TRBV7-9,TRBJ2-7,-,-,TGTGCCAGCTCCTCTCTAGCGTCCTACGAGCAGTACTTC,CASSSLASYEQYF
TRBV20-1,TRBJ2-2,-,TRBD2,TGCAGTGCTAGAGCCCTAGCGGGAGGGCCTCCCGGGGAGCTGTTTTTT,CSARALAGGPPGELFF
TRBV11-1,TRBJ2-1,-,TRBD2,TGTGCCAGCAGCTCCCTTACCTCTGGACTAGCGGGTTACAATGAGCAGTTCTTC,CASSSLTSGLAGYNEQFF
TRBV2,TRBJ2-5,few,-,TGTGCCAGCAGAGGGACGGCCCAAGAGACCCAGTACTTC,CASRGTAQETQYF
TRBV4-2,TRBJ2-1,-,-,TGTGCCAGCAGCCAAGTTGGGGCAGGGAGCTCCTACAATGAGCAGTTCTTC,CASSQVGAGSSYNEQFF
TRBV24-1,TRBJ2-6,-,-,TGTGCCACCAGTGATCACCAACCAGACAGTCGCTCTGGGGCCAACGTCCTGACTTTC,CATSDHQPDSRSGANVLTF
TRBV11-2,TRBJ2-3,few,-,TGTGCCAGCAGCTTAGACAGGGAGGGCACAGATACGCAGTATTTT,CASSLDREGTDTQYF
TRBV15,TRBJ1-5,-,-,TGTGCCACCAATAATGGCAATCAGCCCCAGCATTTT,CATNNGNQPQHF
TRBV29-1,TRBJ1-1,once,TRBD1,TGCAGCGTTGCGACAGGGGAAGCTTTCTTT,CSVATGEAFF
TRBV2,TRBJ1-5,-,-,TGTGCCAGCAGTTCGTCGTTGCAGCCCCAGCATTTT,CASSSSLQPQHF
TRBV9,TRBJ1-1,-,-,TGTGCCAGCAGCGTAGAGGGTTTGCGAGACACTGAAGCTTTCTTT,CASSVEGLRDTEAFF
TRBV6-1,TRBJ1-5,-,TRBD1,TGTGCCAGCAGCGACGGGACAGGTAGCAATCAGCCCCAGCATTTT,CASSDGTGSNQPQHF
TRBV20-1,TRBJ2-1,-,-,TGCAGTGCTAGTCCGGTGAGCTCCTACAATGAGCAGTTCTTC,CSASPVSSYNEQFF
TRBV29-1,TRBJ1-1,-,TRBD1,TGCAGCGGGACAGGGGCGAGCACTGAAGCTTTCTTT,CSGTGASTEAFF
TRBV5-1,TRBJ2-5,-,TRBD2,TGCGCCAGCAGCCACGGGAGGGCGGGCGGACAAGAGACCCAGTACTTC,CASSHGRAGGQETQYF
TRBV29-1,TRBJ2-7,few,-,TGCAGCGTTGAATTCGTAGGTTACGAGCAGTACTTC,CSVEFVGYEQYF
TRBV7-9,TRBJ2-7,-,-,TGTGCCAGCAGCAACGATTACATCTACGAGCAGTACTTC,CASSNDYIYEQYF
TRBV9,TRBJ1-6,-,-,TGTGCCAGCAGCGGAAGGGATTCACCCCTCCACTTT,CASSGRDSPLHF
TRBV25-1,TRBJ1-2,-,TRBD1,TGTGCCAGCAGTGACCGGGACAGGCCTAACTATGGCTACACCTTC,CASSDRDRPNYGYTF
TRBV20-1,TRBJ2-6,-,-,TGCAGTGCTAGACCCAAGGGCTCTGGGGCCAACGTCCTGACTTTC,CSARPKGSGANVLTF